This T cell receptor (beta chain) comes out of a study of T-cell reconstitution after alpha-beta-depleted transplantation in children (dated by TCRdb to about 2016). As for the study more broadly: The study quantitatively tracked T-cell immune reconstitution after TCRalphabeta/CD19-depleted allogeneic hematopoietic cell transplantation in children using TCR repertoire profiling.

Cut back by 4 bases and 10 bases, the V and J ends lie 13 bases apart. The germline V gene (reference sequence) gives CDR1 as DFQATT and CDR2 as SNEGSKA. The cysteine opens and the phenylalanine closes a CDR3 of 11 amino acids. The only DNA kept is the CDR3, 33 bases in frame from the first base. Library preparation used PCR. Instrument used: Illumina HiSeq 2500. To normalize quantification of the TCRbeta repertoire, the TCR libraries were built with molecular barcoding that relied on unique molecular identifiers. TCRdb reworked the public reads: Q25 trimming with fastp, MiXCR clone assembly, productive beta chains retained. Rows are unified per CDR3 protein, each entry keeping the most common DNA and genes. The sample table records approximately 590,000 distinct CDR3 sequences; 10% to 13% of these occur just once. 4% to 5% of the sample is in the top ten clones. Only a few counts were recorded for this clonotype. Its antigen is not yet known. Base qualities are not recorded, but no much larger clone differs from it by a single base.

The chain was built from TRBV20-1 and TRBJ1-1; the D gene cannot be resolved reliably. This specimen consisted of PBMCs from the stem cell graft donor, obtained from the stem cell graft. The sequence came from a human donor who donated a stem cell graft to a child with acute myeloid leukemia. The sequenced DNA is TGCAGTGCTACCAAGGAGGGAGTAGCTTTCTTT. This gives the protein CSATKEGVAFF.